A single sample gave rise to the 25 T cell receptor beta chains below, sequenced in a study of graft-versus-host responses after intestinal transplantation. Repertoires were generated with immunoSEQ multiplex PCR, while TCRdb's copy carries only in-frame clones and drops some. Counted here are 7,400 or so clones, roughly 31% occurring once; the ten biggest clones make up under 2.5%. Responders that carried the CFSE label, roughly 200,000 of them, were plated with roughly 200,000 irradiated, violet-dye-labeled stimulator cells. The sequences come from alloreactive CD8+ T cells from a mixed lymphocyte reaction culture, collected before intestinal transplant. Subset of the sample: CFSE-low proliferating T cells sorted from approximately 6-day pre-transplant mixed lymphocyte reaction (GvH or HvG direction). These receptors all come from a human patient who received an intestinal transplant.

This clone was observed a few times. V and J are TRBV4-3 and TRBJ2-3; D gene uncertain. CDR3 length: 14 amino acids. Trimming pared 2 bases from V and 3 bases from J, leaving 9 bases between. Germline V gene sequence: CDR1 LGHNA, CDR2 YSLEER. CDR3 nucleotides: TGCGCCAGCAGCCAAAACTCAGGAACAGATACGCAGTATTTT. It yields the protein CASSQNSGTDTQYF.

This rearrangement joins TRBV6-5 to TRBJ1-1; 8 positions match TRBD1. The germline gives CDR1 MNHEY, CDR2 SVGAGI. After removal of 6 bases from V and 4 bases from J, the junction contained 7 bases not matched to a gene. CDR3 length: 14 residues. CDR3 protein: CASRTTGGGTEAFF. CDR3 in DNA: TGTGCCAGCAGGACAACAGGGGGGGGCACTGAAGCTTTCTTT.

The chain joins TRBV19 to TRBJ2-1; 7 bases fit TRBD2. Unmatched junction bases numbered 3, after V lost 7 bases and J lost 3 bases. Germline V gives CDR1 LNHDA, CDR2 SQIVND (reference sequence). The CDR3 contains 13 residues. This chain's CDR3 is CASNAGVYNEQFF. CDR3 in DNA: TGTGCCAGTAATGCGGGGGTCTACAATGAGCAGTTCTTC.

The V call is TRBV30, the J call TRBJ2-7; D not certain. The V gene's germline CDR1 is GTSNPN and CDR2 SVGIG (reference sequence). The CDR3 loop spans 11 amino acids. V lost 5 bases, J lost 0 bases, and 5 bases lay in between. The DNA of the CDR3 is TGTGCCTGGGGCTTCTCCTACGAGCAGTACTTC. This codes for CAWGFSYEQYF.

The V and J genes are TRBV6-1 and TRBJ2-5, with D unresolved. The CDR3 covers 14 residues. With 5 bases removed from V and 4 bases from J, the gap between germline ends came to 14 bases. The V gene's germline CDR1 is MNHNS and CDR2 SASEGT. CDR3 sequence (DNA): TGTGCCAGCAGTCTTGGTCGCCCGGGAGAGACCCAGTACTTC. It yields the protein CASSLGRPGETQYF.

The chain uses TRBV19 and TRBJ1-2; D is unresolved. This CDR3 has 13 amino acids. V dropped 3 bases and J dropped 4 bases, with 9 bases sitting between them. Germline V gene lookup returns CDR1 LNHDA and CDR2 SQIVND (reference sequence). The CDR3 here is CASSINSLYGYTF. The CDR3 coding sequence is TGTGCCAGTAGTATCAACTCACTCTATGGCTACACCTTC.

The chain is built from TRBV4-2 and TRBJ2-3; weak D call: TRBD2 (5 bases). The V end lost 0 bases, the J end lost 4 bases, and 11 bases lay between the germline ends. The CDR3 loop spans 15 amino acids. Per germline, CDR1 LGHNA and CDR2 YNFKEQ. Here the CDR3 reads CASSQESMGADTQYF. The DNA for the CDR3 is TGTGCCAGCAGCCAAGAATCGATGGGAGCAGATACGCAGTATTTT.

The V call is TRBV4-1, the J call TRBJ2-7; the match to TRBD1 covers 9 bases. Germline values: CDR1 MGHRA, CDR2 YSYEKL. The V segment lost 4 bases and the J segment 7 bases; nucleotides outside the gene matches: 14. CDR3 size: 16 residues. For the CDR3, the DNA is TGCGCCAGCAGCCCTACACCGGGACAGGGAAGTGTGGAGCAGTACTTC. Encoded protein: CASSPTPGQGSVEQYF.

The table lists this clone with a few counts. The CDR3 sequence is CASSLSGGLSYEQYF. The CDR3 coding sequence is TGTGCCAGCAGTTTAAGCGGCGGCCTATCCTACGAGCAGTACTTC. The chain has TRBV27 and TRBJ2-7; D is perhaps TRBD2 (5 bases). This CDR3 has 15 amino acids. Germline values: CDR1 MNHEY, CDR2 SMNVEV (reference sequence). V lost 2 bases, J lost 1 base, and 12 bases lay in between.

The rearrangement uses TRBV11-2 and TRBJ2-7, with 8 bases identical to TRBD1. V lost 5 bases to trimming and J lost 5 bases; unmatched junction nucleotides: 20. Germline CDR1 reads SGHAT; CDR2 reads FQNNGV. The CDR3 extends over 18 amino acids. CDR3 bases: TGTGCCAGCAGCCAAGTTTTTTTTGTCGATTGGACAGGGAACGAGCAGTACTTC. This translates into CASSQVFFVDWTGNEQYF.

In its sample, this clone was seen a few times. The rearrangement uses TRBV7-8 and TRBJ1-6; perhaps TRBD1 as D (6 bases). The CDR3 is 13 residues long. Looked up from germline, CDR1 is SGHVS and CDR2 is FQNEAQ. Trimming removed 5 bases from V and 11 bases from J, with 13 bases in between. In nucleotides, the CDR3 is TGTGCCAGCAGCGCCGGGACAACGGCACCCCTCCACTTT. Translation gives CASSAGTTAPLHF.

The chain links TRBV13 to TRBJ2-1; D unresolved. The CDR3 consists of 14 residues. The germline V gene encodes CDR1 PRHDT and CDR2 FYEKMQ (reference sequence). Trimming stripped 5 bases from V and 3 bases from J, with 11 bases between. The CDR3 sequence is CASSTESYYNEQFF. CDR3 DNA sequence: TGTGCCAGCAGCACCGAGTCCTACTACAATGAGCAGTTCTTC. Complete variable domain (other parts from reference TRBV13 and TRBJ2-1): AAGVIQSPRHLIKEKRETATLKCYPIPRHDTVYWYQQGPGQDPQFLISFYEKMQSDKGSIPDRFSAQQFSDYHSELNMSSLELGDSALYFCASSTESYYNEQFFGPGTRLTVL.

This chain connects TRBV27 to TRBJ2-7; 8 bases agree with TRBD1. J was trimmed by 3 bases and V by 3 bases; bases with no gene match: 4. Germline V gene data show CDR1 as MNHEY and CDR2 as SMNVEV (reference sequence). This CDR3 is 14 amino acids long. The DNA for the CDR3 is TGTGCCAGCAGTTTGGGGGACAGGTACTACGAGCAGTACTTC. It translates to CASSLGDRYYEQYF.

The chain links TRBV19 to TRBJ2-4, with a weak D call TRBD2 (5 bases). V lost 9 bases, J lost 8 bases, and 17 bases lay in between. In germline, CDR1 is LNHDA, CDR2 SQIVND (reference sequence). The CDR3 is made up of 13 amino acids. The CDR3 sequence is CASADSSYDIQYF. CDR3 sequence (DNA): TGTGCCAGCGCGGACTCCTCATACGACATTCAGTACTTC.

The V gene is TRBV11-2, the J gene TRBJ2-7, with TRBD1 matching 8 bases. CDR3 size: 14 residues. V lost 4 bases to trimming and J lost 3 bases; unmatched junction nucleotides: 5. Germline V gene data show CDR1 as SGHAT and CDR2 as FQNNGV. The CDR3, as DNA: TGTGCCAGCAGCTCAGGACAGGGAGGCTACGAGCAGTACTTC. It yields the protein CASSSGQGGYEQYF.

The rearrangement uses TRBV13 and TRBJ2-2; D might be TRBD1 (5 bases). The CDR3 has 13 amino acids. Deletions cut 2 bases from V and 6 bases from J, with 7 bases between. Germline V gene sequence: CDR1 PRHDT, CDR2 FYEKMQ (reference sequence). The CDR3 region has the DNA TGTGCCAGCAGCTTACAGGGTTCCGGGGAGCTGTTTTTT. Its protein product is CASSLQGSGELFF.

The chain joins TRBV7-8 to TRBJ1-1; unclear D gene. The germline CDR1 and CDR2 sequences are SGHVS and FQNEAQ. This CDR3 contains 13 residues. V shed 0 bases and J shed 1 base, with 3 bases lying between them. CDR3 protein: CASSLAGNTEAFF. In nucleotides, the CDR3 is TGTGCCAGCAGCTTAGCCGGGAACACTGAAGCTTTCTTT.

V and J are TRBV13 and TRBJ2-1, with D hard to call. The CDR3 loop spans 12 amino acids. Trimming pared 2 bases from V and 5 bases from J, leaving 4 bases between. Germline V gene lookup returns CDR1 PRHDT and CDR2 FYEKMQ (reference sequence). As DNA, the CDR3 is TGTGCCAGCAGCTTAATTAACAATGAGCAGTTCTTC. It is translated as CASSLINNEQFF.

DNA of the CDR3: TGTGCCAGCAGCTACGGAGGTAGTTCCTACAATGAGCAGTTCTTC. It codes for CASSYGGSSYNEQFF. This chain uses TRBV9 with TRBJ2-1, with D possibly TRBD2 on 5 matching bases. V dropped 4 bases and J dropped 1 base, with 12 bases sitting between them. This CDR3 comprises 15 residues. Germline-derived CDR1 and CDR2 are SGDLS and YYNGEE.

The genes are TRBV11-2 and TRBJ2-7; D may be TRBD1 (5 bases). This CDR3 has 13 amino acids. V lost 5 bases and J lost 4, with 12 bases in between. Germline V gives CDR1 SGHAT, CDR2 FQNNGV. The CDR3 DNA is TGTGCCAGCAGCGTAGTCAGGGATTACGAGCAGTACTTC. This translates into CASSVVRDYEQYF.

This CDR3 is CASSPRDRPLGEQYF. The CDR3 nucleotides are TGTGCCAGCAGCCCCCGGGACAGGCCTCTTGGCGAGCAGTACTTC. The rearrangement links TRBV7-9 to TRBJ2-7, with 8 bases lining up with TRBD1. V trimming: 5 bases; J trimming: 6 bases; junction bases outside the gene matches: 12. The CDR3 covers 15 residues. Germline CDR1 SEHNR, CDR2 FQNEAQ (reference sequence).

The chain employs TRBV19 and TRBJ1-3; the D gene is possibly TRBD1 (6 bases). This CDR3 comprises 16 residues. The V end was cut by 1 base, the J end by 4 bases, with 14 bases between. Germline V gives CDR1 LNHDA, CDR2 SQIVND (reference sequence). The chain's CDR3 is CASSIASGHQGNTIYF. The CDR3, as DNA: TGTGCCAGTAGTATAGCCTCGGGACATCAAGGAAACACCATATATTTT.

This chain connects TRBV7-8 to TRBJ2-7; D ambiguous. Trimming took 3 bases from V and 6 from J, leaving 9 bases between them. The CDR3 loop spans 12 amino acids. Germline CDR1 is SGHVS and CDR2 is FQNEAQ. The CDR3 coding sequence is TGTGCCAGCAGCTTTGCCGGTCGCGAGCAGTACTTC. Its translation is CASSFAGREQYF. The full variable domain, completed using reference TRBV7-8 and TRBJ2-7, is GAGVSQSPRYKVAKRGQDVALRCDPISGHVSLFWYQQALGQGPEFLTYFQNEAQLDKSGLPSDRFFAERPEGSVSTLKIQRTQQEDSAVYLCASSFAGREQYFGPGTRLTVT.

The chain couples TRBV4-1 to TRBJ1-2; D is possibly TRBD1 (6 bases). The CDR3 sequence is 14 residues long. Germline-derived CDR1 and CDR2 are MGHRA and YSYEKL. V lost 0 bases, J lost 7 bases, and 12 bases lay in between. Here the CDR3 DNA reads TGCGCCAGCAGCCAAGACGGGACACTGGGTGGCTACACCTTC. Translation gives CASSQDGTLGGYTF.

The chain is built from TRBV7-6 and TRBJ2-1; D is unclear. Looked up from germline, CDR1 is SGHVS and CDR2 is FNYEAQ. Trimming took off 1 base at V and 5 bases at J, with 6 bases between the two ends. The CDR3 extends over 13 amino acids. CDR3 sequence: CASSLGLNNEQFF. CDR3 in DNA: TGTGCCAGCAGCTTAGGGCTGAACAATGAGCAGTTCTTC.